This TCR beta chain emerged from a study of blood T cell repertoires in COVID-19. After removal of 1 base from V and 3 bases from J, the junction contained 8 bases not matched to a gene. The V gene's germline CDR1 is MNHNS and CDR2 SASEGT. The CDR3 is 18 amino acids. This clone was found once. Clones were read by immunoSEQ multiplex PCR, and TCRdb kept only the in-frame ones, dropping some. In the table there are tens of thousands of clones, approximately 82% of which are singletons. The clonotype was recovered from a human donor in a cohort sampled during active COVID-19. The sample was peripheral blood. The chain links TRBV6-1 to TRBJ2-7, with TRBD2 matching over 14 bases. CDR3 sequence: CASSEEGGLAGVVYEQYF. The CDR3 DNA sequence: TGTGCCAGCAGTGAAGAAGGGGGACTAGCGGGAGTGGTCTACGAGCAGTACTTC.